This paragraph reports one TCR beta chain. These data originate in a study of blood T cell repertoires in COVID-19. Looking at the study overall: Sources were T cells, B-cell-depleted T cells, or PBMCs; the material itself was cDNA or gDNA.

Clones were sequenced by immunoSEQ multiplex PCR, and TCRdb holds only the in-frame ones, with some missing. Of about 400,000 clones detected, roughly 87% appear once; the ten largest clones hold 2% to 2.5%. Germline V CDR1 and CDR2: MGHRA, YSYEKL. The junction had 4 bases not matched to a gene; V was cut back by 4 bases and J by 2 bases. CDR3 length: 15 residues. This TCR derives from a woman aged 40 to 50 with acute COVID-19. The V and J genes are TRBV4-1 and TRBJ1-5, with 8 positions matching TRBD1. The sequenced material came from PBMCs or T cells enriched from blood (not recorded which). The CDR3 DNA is TGCGCCAGCAGCCCTGGACAGGGAGGCAATCAGCCCCAGCATTTT. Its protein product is CASSPGQGGNQPQHF.